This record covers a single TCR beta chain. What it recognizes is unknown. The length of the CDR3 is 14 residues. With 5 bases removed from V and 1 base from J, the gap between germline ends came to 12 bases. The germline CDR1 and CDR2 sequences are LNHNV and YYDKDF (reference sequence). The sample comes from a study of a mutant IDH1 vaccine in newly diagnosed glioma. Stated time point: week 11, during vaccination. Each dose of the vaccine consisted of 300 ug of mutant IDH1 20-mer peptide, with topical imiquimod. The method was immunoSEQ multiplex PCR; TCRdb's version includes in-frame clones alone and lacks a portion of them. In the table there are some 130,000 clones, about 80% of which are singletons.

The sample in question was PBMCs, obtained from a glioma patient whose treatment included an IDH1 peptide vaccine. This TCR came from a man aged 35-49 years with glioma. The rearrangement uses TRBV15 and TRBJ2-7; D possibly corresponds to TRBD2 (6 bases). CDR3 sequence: CATSLPGASYEQYF. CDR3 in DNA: TGTGCCACCAGCCTGCCGGGAGCTTCCTACGAGCAGTACTTC.